These T cell receptor beta chains were read from a single sample in a study of OX40 agonist ivuxolimab in advanced cancers. Profiled with immunoSEQ multiplex PCR; TCRdb holds only in-frame clones, not every one. The sample has about 69,000 clones, just over 90% seen once; the top ten hold about 0.3%. The sequences come from CD4+ or CD8+ T cells sorted from blood, collected in a trial of the OX40 agonist ivuxolimab. Source of these receptors: an adult with an advanced solid tumor such as melanoma, head and neck, liver or kidney cancer. CDR3s include the opening cysteine and the closing phenylalanine or tryptophan. D genes are given only for firm matches. Clone size appears in some rows only: once, few, many, or a class for an expanded clone.

J gene | D gene | clone size | V gene | CDR3 DNA | CDR3 protein
TRBJ1-5 | . | . | TRBV6-5 | TGTGCCAGCAGCCCCCGGAGATTCAATCAGCCCCAGCATTTT | CASSPRRFNQPQHF
TRBJ1-1 | . | . | TRBV29-1 | TGCAGCGTGGCGGAGGTGAACACTGAAGCTTTCTTT | CSVAEVNTEAFF
TRBJ1-3 | . | . | TRBV18 | TGTGCCAGCTCACCGGGAATCTCTGGAAACACCATATATTTT | CASSPGISGNTIYF
TRBJ2-1 | . | . | TRBV18 | TGTGCCAGCTCACCACCCGTCAGTAGTGGAGGGCAGTTCTTC | CASSPPVSSGGQFF
TRBJ1-6 | . | . | TRBV27 | TGTGCCAGCAGTTTATACAGTCCACCCAATTCACCCCTCCACTTT | CASSLYSPPNSPLHF
TRBJ2-3 | TRBD2 | . | TRBV9 | TGTGCCAGCAGCCCGCGGACTAGCGGGACATCAGATACGCAGTATTTT | CASSPRTSGTSDTQYF
TRBJ1-2 | . | . | TRBV7-9 | TGTGCCAGCAGCCCGGGACCGCCCTATGGCTACACCTTC | CASSPGPPYGYTF
TRBJ2-1 | . | . | TRBV10-2 | TGCGCCAGCAGTGAGTTTCGGAAGAGTTACAATGAGCAGTTCTTC | CASSEFRKSYNEQFF
TRBJ2-3 | TRBD2 | . | TRBV11-2 | TGTGCCAGCAGCCTGCGCTGGGCGGGAGGAGGCACAGATACGCAGTATTTT | CASSLRWAGGGTDTQYF
TRBJ1-1 | TRBD1 | few | TRBV19 | TGTGCCATCGCTGGGACAGGGAACGCTGAAGCTTTCTTT | CAIAGTGNAEAFF
TRBJ1-1 | TRBD1 | . | TRBV7-6 | TGTGCCAGCAGCTTACAACCGCCCGGGGGGACAGTTTACACTGAAGCTTTCTTT | CASSLQPPGGTVYTEAFF
TRBJ2-4 | TRBD2 | . | TRBV5-1 | TGCGCCAGCAGCTGGGGAGGGCCCGGAAACATTCAGTACTTC | CASSWGGPGNIQYF
TRBJ1-3 | TRBD1 | . | TRBV28 | TGTGCCAGCAGTACCCCCGACAGGGCCTACTCTGGAAACACCATATATTTT | CASSTPDRAYSGNTIYF
TRBJ1-2 | . | once | TRBV6-6 | TGTGCCAGCAGCAGCCTCTATGGCTACACCTTC | CASSSLYGYTF
TRBJ2-1 | . | . | TRBV30 | TGTGCCTGGAGTCCCAACTTGGAGCCCTACAATGAGCAGTTCTTC | CAWSPNLEPYNEQFF
TRBJ1-1 | . | few | TRBV29-1 | TGCAGCGTCAAGAACACTGAAGCTTTCTTT | CSVKNTEAFF
TRBJ1-5 | . | few | TRBV7-2 | TGTGCCAGCAGCCCTATGGGGCAGACAAGTCAGCCCCAGCATTTT | CASSPMGQTSQPQHF
TRBJ2-7 | TRBD2 | few | TRBV5-1 | TGCGCCAGCAGCCCGGGACTAGCGGGAGGAACCCCCTACGAGCAGTACTTC | CASSPGLAGGTPYEQYF
TRBJ2-7 | . | . | TRBV6-4 | TGTGCCAGCAGTGACTCACTGGGGGGCGAGCAGTACTTC | CASSDSLGGEQYF
TRBJ2-1 | . | . | TRBV7-3 | TGTGCCAGCAGCTTAGTCGCCCTAGCGCAAAACTTAGGGGGCAATGAGCAGTTCTTC | CASSLVALAQNLGGNEQFF
TRBJ2-7 | . | . | TRBV19 | TGTGCCAGTAGTCCTTCGGCGGTTTCCCACGAGCAGTACTTC | CASSPSAVSHEQYF
TRBJ2-3 | TRBD1 | . | TRBV5-1 | TGCGCCAGCAGCTACAGGGGGCCCGGATCTAGCACAGATACGCAGTATTTT | CASSYRGPGSSTDTQYF
TRBJ1-4 | . | . | TRBV2 | TGTGCCAGCAGTGAATGGGGGGGGACTAATGAAAAACTGTTTTTT | CASSEWGGTNEKLFF
TRBJ1-1 | TRBD1 | once | TRBV5-1 | TGCGCCAGCAGCTTGGAGGGCAGGGGGCAAACTGAAGCTTTCTTT | CASSLEGRGQTEAFF